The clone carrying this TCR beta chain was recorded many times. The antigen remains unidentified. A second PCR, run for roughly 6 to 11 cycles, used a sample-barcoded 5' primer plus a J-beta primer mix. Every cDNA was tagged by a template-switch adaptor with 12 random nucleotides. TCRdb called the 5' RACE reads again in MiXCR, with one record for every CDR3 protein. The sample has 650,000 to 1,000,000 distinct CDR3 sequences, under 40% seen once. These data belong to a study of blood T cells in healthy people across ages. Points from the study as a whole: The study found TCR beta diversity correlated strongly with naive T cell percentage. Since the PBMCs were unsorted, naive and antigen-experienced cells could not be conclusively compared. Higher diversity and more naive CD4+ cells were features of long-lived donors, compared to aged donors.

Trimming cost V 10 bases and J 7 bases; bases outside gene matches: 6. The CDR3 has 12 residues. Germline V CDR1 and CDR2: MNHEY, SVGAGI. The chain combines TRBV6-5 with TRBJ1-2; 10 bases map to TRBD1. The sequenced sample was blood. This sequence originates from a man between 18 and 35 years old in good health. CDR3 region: CATSTGGRGYTF. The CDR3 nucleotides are TGTGCCACCTCGACAGGGGGCCGTGGCTACACCTTC.